This TCR beta chain was sequenced in a study of T cells in Graves' hyperthyroidism and ophthalmopathy. Regions amplified from RNA transcripts were the TCR beta CDR3 regions. TCR CDR3 underwent first-round RT-PCR with the HTBI primer set. TCRdb passed the multiplex PCR reads through MiXCR, listing each CDR3 protein once. The table has hundreds of thousands of distinct CDR3 sequences, about 14% seen once. Study outcomes and limitations: Most clonotypes expanded in the thyroid (above 0.001) were also present in blood.

This clonotype was found many times. Its antigen is as yet unknown. CDR3 length equals 17 residues. The V end lost 5 bases, the J end lost 5 bases, and 21 bases lay between the germline ends. Inclusion characteristics of ophthalmopathy patients comprised a Clinical Activity Score of at least 3, a NOSPECS grade of at least 4, and duration under 3 months. This TCR came from a woman between 45 and 65 years old with Graves' ophthalmopathy. The sequencing input was blood. The chain has TRBV12-3 or TRBV12-4 and TRBJ1-4; no clear D gene. Here the CDR3 reads CASSQRRNSNPNEKLFF. DNA of the CDR3: TGTGCCAGCAGTCAGCGCCGAAATTCCAACCCGAATGAAAAACTGTTTTTT.